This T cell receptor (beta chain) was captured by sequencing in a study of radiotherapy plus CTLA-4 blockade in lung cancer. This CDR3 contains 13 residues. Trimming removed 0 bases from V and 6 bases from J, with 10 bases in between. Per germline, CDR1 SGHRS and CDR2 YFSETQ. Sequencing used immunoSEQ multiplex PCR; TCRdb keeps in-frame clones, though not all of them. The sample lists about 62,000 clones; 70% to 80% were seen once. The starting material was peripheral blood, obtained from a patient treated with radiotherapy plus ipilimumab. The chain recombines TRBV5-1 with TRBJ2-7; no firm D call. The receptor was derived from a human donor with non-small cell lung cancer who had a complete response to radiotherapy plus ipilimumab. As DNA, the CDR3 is TGCGCCAGCAGCTTGGAGCCCCACAGCGAGCAGTACTTC. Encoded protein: CASSLEPHSEQYF.